A selection of T cell receptor beta chains follows, all from one sample in a study of graft-versus-host responses after intestinal transplantation. Antigen specificity for these receptors is unknown. The table came from immunoSEQ multiplex PCR; TCRdb's copy has only in-frame clones and leaves some out. The sample carries 38,000 or so clones, 85% to 95% recorded once. The starting material was unstimulated CD8+ T cells sorted from spleen or lymph node cells, obtained before transplant. The receptors stem from a human donor who was the organ donor for an intestinal transplant. Each CDR3 is given with its conserved first and last residue. A D gene is named only where the DNA matches it firmly.

TRBV5-1	15	TRBJ2-7	NA	TGCGCCAGCAGCTTGGCCAGTGTCCGAGGGAACGAGCAGTACTTC	CASSLASVRGNEQYF
TRBV7-9	17	TRBJ1-4	NA	TGTGCCAGCAGCTTGACCTACCTCGGGCCCCCTAATGAAAAACTGTTTTTT	CASSLTYLGPPNEKLFF
TRBV4-1	15	TRBJ1-6	TRBD1	TGCGCCAGCAGCCAGGGACAGGTCACCAATTCACCCCTCCACTTT	CASSQGQVTNSPLHF
TRBV6-1	13	TRBJ1-1	NA	TGTGCCAGCAGCTTACAGGAGGGAACTGAAGCTTTCTTT	CASSLQEGTEAFF
TRBV7-7	16	TRBJ2-2	NA	TGTGCTAGCGGACACCGGGACAGTGGAAACACCGGGGAGCTGTTTTTT	CASGHRDSGNTGELFF
TRBV11-1	17	TRBJ2-2	NA	TGTGCCAGCAGCTTAGGTTATAGACTAACAAACACCGGGGAGCTGTTTTTT	CASSLGYRLTNTGELFF
TRBV5-6	15	TRBJ1-2	NA	TGTGCCAGCAGCCCCGGACGGGGGGCAGACTATGGCTACACCTTC	CASSPGRGADYGYTF
TRBV19	14	TRBJ1-5	NA	TGTGCCAGTAGTGCAGGGGTGGGCAATCAGCCCCAGCATTTT	CASSAGVGNQPQHF
TRBV7-2	14	TRBJ2-7	NA	TGTGCCAGCAGCTTAGTTGGAAGGAGTCGCGAGCAGTACTTC	CASSLVGRSREQYF
TRBV5-1	13	TRBJ1-2	TRBD1	TGCGCCAGCAGCTTCGCAGGGGGCGATGGCTACACCTTC	CASSFAGGDGYTF
TRBV2	13	TRBJ1-2	TRBD1	TGTGCCAGCAGTGGACAGGGGGGCTATGGCTACACCTTC	CASSGQGGYGYTF
TRBV12-5	14	TRBJ2-3	NA	TGTGCTAGTGGTTTGGCAGGGGATGAAGATACGCAGTATTTT	CASGLAGDEDTQYF
TRBV7-9	15	TRBJ2-3	NA	TGTGCCAGCAGCTTAACACTAGGGGGCACAGATACGCAGTATTTT	CASSLTLGGTDTQYF